These 26 T cell receptor beta chains share one sample of origin, sequenced in a study of PD-1 blockade in classical Hodgkin lymphoma. Generated by immunoSEQ multiplex PCR, the TCRdb table keeps only in-frame clones and is missing some. The data contain tens of thousands of clones, nearly 90% of them singletons. Exposure to brentuximab vedotin varied, and each patient had relapsed following autologous stem cell transplantation. The starting material was peripheral blood mononuclear cells (PBMCs), obtained before the second cycle of nivolumab. These receptors were collected from a human donor with classical Hodgkin lymphoma.

This clone was detected a few times. This chain joins TRBV12-2 and TRBJ2-7; the table's D call, TRBD2, has no DNA check behind it. TRBV12-2 is listed as a pseudogene. CDR3 length: 19 residues. The CDR3 sequence is CASRSTSGRAYESSFEQYF. The CDR3 DNA is TGTGCAAGTCGCTCGACTAGCGGGAGGGCCTATGAGTCGTCTTTCGAGCAGTACTTC.

The chain is built from TRBV4-2 and TRBJ1-3, with TRBD1 matching 8 bases. V lost 0 bases, J lost 3 bases, and 7 bases stayed unmatched. Looked up from germline, CDR1 is LGHNA and CDR2 is YNFKEQ. The CDR3 consists of 17 residues. The chain's CDR3 is CASSQERTGFLGNTIYF. CDR3 bases: TGTGCCAGCAGCCAAGAACGGACAGGGTTCCTTGGAAACACCATATATTTT.

The J gene is TRBJ2-3, the V gene TRBV5-1, with 10 bases aligning to TRBD2. The CDR3 runs to 15 residues. CDR1 is SGHRS and CDR2 is YFSETQ in the germline V gene. Trimming cost V 5 bases and J 0 bases; bases outside gene matches: 3. The chain's CDR3 is CASRLTSGSTDTQYF. Here the CDR3 DNA reads TGCGCCAGCAGGCTGACTAGCGGGAGCACAGATACGCAGTATTTT. The variable domain in full, with the rest retrieved from reference TRBV5-1 and TRBJ2-3, is KAGVTQTPRYLIKTRGQQVTLSCSPISGHRSVSWYQQTPGQGLQFLFEYFSETQRNKGNFPGRFSGRQFSNSRSEMNVSTLELGDSALYLCASRLTSGSTDTQYFGPGTRLTVL.

This clone has a single count. The chain combines TRBV28 with TRBJ2-5; 8 nucleotides align to TRBD2. V lost 6 bases, J lost 7 bases, and 19 bases stayed unmatched. Germline CDR1 is MDHEN and CDR2 is SYDVKM. This CDR3 has 17 amino acids. CDR3 sequence (DNA): TGTGCCAGCAGAAACCGGGTGACGGGAGGGTCAAAGGGGACCCAGTACTTC. It is translated as CASRNRVTGGSKGTQYF.

The chain links TRBV28 to TRBJ1-5, with D hard to call. The CDR3 totals 12 residues. CDR1 is MDHEN and CDR2 is SYDVKM in the germline V gene. V was pared by 5 bases and J by 6 bases, with 8 bases between. The CDR3 region is CASSPTIQPQHF. DNA for the CDR3: TGTGCCAGCAGTCCCACCATTCAGCCCCAGCATTTT.

This sequence joins TRBV7-6 and TRBJ2-1, with D perhaps assigned TRBD1 or TRBD2 (5 bases each). V was cut by 5 bases and J by 6 bases, with 17 bases left in between. The CDR3 consists of 15 residues. CDR1 SGHVS and CDR2 FNYEAQ come from the germline V gene. This chain's CDR3 is CASSPHDGGSNEQFF. The CDR3 nucleotides are TGTGCCAGCAGCCCGCACGATGGGGGTAGCAATGAGCAGTTCTTC.

CDR3 bases: TGTGCCAGTCTAACAGGGGTTACCGGGGAGCTGTTTTTT. Protein sequence: CASLTGVTGELFF. V usage is TRBV6-1 and J usage is TRBJ2-2; 7 positions agree with TRBD1. This CDR3 is built from 13 residues. The junction had 6 bases not matched to a gene; V was cut back by 9 bases and J by 5 bases. CDR1 and CDR2 from the germline V gene are MNHNS and SASEGT.

This rearrangement joins TRBV6-5 to TRBJ1-1; possible D gene TRBD1, 5 bases. The germline V gene has CDR1 MNHEY and CDR2 SVGAGI. The V gene lost 7 bases and the J gene lost 10 bases, with 19 bases spanning the gap. This CDR3 has 13 residues. CDR3 residues: CASMDTITLTAFF. As DNA, the CDR3 is TGTGCCAGCATGGACACAATAACACTGACAGCTTTCTTT.

The CDR3 sequence is CASSQPAGLPREQYF. CDR3 DNA: TGTGCCAGCAGTCAGCCGGCGGGACTACCTCGGGAGCAGTACTTC. V and J are TRBV28 and TRBJ2-7, with 7 bases fitting TRBD2. Germline trimming cut 5 bases from V and 7 bases from J; bases unmatched to any gene: 14. Looked up from germline, CDR1 is MDHEN and CDR2 is SYDVKM. This CDR3 has 15 residues.

In its sample, this clone was seen once. V and J are TRBV14 and TRBJ2-7; D is unresolved. Looked up from germline, CDR1 is SGHDN and CDR2 is FVKESK. The ends were cut back, 3 bases at V and 2 bases at J, with 5 bases in the middle. The CDR3 spans 12 residues. CDR3 nucleotides: TGTGCCAGCAGCCATCTCCCCTACGAGCAGTACTTC. Translating it yields CASSHLPYEQYF.

The V call is TRBV10-3, the J call TRBJ2-3, with TRBD2 matching 9 bases. The CDR3 is 15 amino acids. Germline trimming cut 2 bases from V and 1 base from J; bases unmatched to any gene: 1. Germline V gene lookup returns CDR1 ENHRY and CDR2 SYGVKD. Written as DNA, the CDR3 is TGTGCCATCAGTGAGGTAGCGGGGGGCACAGATACGCAGTATTTT. Translated: CAISEVAGGTDTQYF.

V and J are TRBV4-1 and TRBJ2-4, with a possible D match to TRBD2 (6 bases). V dropped 4 bases and J dropped 0 bases, with 16 bases sitting between them. This CDR3 region has 17 residues. CDR1 is MGHRA and CDR2 is YSYEKL in the germline V gene. This CDR3 is CASSRSGGDVAKNIQYF. The CDR3 bases are TGCGCCAGCAGCCGGAGCGGAGGGGACGTAGCCAAAAACATTCAGTACTTC.

The rearrangement uses TRBV5-1 and TRBJ1-3; D not certain. The CDR3 covers 13 residues. The germline V gene encodes CDR1 SGHRS and CDR2 YFSETQ. The ends were cut back, 2 bases at V and 0 bases at J, with 3 bases in the middle. The CDR3 nucleotides are TGCGCCAGCAGCTTAGACTCTGGAAACACCATATATTTT. It encodes CASSLDSGNTIYF.

V and J are TRBV6-1 and TRBJ2-3, with 7 positions matching TRBD1. This CDR3 contains 16 residues. V was pared by 5 bases and J by 2 bases, with 10 bases of the junction left unmatched. Germline CDR1 reads MNHNS; CDR2 reads SASEGT. As DNA, the CDR3 is TGTGCCAGCAGTCAAGACAGGGTTAGGGTCACAGATACGCAGTATTTT. This encodes CASSQDRVRVTDTQYF.

V usage is TRBV18 and J usage is TRBJ2-3; D may be TRBD1 or TRBD2 (5 bases each). This CDR3 comprises 17 residues. The V end was cut by 3 bases, the J end by 3 bases, with 19 bases between. The V gene's germline CDR1 is KGHSH and CDR2 LQKENI. The CDR3 nucleotides are TGTGCCAGCTCACCGGGGCGCGCGGGCCTGCGGACAGATACGCAGTATTTT. It is translated as CASSPGRAGLRTDTQYF.

V and J are TRBV27 and TRBJ2-7; D is undetermined. V was trimmed by 4 bases and J by 3 bases, leaving 13 bases between them. The CDR3 loop spans 14 amino acids. Germline V CDR1 and CDR2: MNHEY, SMNVEV (reference sequence). The CDR3 region is CASSSSLNGYEQYF. DNA of the CDR3: TGTGCCAGCAGTTCCTCCTTGAATGGCTACGAGCAGTACTTC.

The rearrangement joins TRBV27 to TRBJ2-3; D is ambiguous. The germline CDR1 and CDR2 sequences are MNHEY and SMNVEV (reference sequence). Trimming pared 5 bases from V and 0 bases from J, leaving 3 bases between. The CDR3 extends over 12 amino acids. The CDR3 region has the DNA TGTGCCAGCAGTATAAGCACAGATACGCAGTATTTT. This codes for CASSISTDTQYF.

The chain carries TRBV5-8 and TRBJ2-1, with 9 positions matching TRBD2. V gave up 1 base and J gave up 6 bases; unmatched junction bases: 8. The CDR3 contains 16 residues. Per germline, CDR1 SGHTS and CDR2 YDEGEE. CDR3 sequence: CASSLLTLAGLNEQFF. The DNA of the CDR3 is TGTGCCAGCAGCTTGTTAACGCTAGCGGGACTCAATGAGCAGTTCTTC.

This chain connects TRBV7-2 to TRBJ2-7; D is possibly TRBD1 (6 bases). Trimming stripped 5 bases from V and 12 bases from J, with 14 bases between. From germline, CDR1 is SGHTA and CDR2 FQGNSA. The CDR3 has 11 amino acids. As DNA, the CDR3 is TGTGCCAGCAGCCAAGCAGGGGCTTGGTACTTC. This translates into CASSQAGAWYF.

The chain recombines TRBV6-5 with TRBJ2-3, with D tentatively TRBD1 (6 bases). Germline loops: CDR1 MNHEY, CDR2 SVGAGI. V lost 4 bases, J lost 2 bases, and 13 bases lay in between. This CDR3 spans 15 amino acids. Here the CDR3 reads CASSSPGHHTDTQYF. The DNA for the CDR3 is TGTGCCAGCAGTTCGCCGGGACACCACACAGATACGCAGTATTTT.

This CDR3 reads CASSQDRTINYGYTF. In DNA form, the CDR3 reads TGCGCCAGCAGCCAAGATAGGACAATTAACTATGGCTACACCTTC. The gene calls are TRBV4-1 and TRBJ1-2, with TRBD1 as a possible D gene (5 bases). CDR3 length equals 15 residues. Per germline, CDR1 MGHRA and CDR2 YSYEKL. V was pared by 0 bases and J by 1 base, with 9 bases between.

This clone was counted once. The V gene is TRBV11-1, the J gene TRBJ1-2; D is perhaps TRBD1 (5 bases). The V gene lost 3 bases and the J gene lost 4 bases, with 12 bases spanning the gap. This CDR3 spans 14 amino acids. Germline V lookup: CDR1 SGHAT, CDR2 FQDESV (reference sequence). CDR3 in DNA: TGTGCCAGCAGCTTTGGCGGGGGAGGCTATGGCTACACCTTC. This translates into CASSFGGGGYGYTF.

The sample holds a few counts of this clone. At one of its ends the junction is not consistent with the germline gene, which may arise from a read error. The chain combines TRBV7-7 with TRBJ1-5; 12 nucleotides agree with TRBD1. Germline V gene data show CDR1 as SSHAT and CDR2 as FNYEAQ (reference sequence). The CDR3 has 19 residues. The CDR3 sequence: CASSLMGQGAPVSNQPQHF. The CDR3 region has the DNA TGTGCTAGCAGCTTGATGGGACAGGGGGCCCCCGTTAGCAATCAGCCCCAGCATTTT.

The chain links TRBV10-3 to TRBJ2-7; no clear D. Germline V gives CDR1 ENHRY, CDR2 SYGVKD. V lost 0 bases, J lost 0 bases, and 12 bases lay in between. The CDR3 runs to 16 residues. The CDR3 loop is CAISESRQESSYEQYF. CDR3 DNA: TGTGCCATCAGTGAGTCGAGGCAGGAGAGCTCCTACGAGCAGTACTTC.

The chain joins TRBV6-4 to TRBJ2-3; 7 bases align to TRBD1. J was trimmed by 0 bases and V by 2 bases; bases with no gene match: 5. Germline V CDR1 and CDR2: MRHNA, SNTAGT. This CDR3 comprises 16 residues. As DNA, the CDR3 is TGTGCCAGCAGTGACACGGACAGGATTAGCACAGATACGCAGTATTTT. Residues: CASSDTDRISTDTQYF.

V and J are TRBV7-6 and TRBJ2-5; D possibly corresponds to TRBD1 (5 bases). V was shortened by 1 base and J by 0 bases, with 9 bases between the two germline ends. The CDR3 has 15 residues. Germline V lookup: CDR1 SGHVS, CDR2 FNYEAQ. DNA of the CDR3: TGTGCCAGCAGCTTAGGACAGCTGTACCAAGAGACCCAGTACTTC. It translates to CASSLGQLYQETQYF.